This TCR beta chain appears in the sequencing data of a study of T cells in Graves' hyperthyroidism and ophthalmopathy. General observations from the study: Blood shared most expanded thyroid clonotypes above 0.001. Ophthalmopathy got predicted by the model a median roughly 6.1 months before its onset. Stable hyperthyroidism was separated from ophthalmopathy by a model based on 13 V-J features.

The CDR3 consists of 15 residues. CDR1 and CDR2 (germline): LNHNV, YYDKDF (reference sequence). The V gene lost 5 bases and the J gene lost 3 bases, with 14 bases spanning the gap. This clonotype was detected many times. Its antigen remains unidentified. RNA transcripts served as the template for amplifying TCR beta CDR3 regions. First-round RT-PCR with HTBI primers amplified the TCR CDR3 region. Via MiXCR, TCRdb re-called the multiplex PCR reads, giving one row per CDR3 protein. The sample lists about 580,000 distinct CDR3 sequences; around 46% were seen once. Uncontrolled infection, other autoimmune disease, pregnancy or lactation barred patients from enrollment.

The TCR was taken from a woman aged 18-35 years with Graves' hyperthyroidism. The chain recombines TRBV15 with TRBJ1-3; D remains unclear. Sequencing input: peripheral blood or thyroid tissue (not recorded which). In nucleotides, the CDR3 is TGTGCCACCAGCCGTCCGGACTTAATTGGAAACACCATATATTTT. Protein sequence: CATSRPDLIGNTIYF. Combining the CDR3 with reference TRBV15 and TRBJ1-3 gives the whole variable domain DAMVIQNPRYQVTQFGKPVTLSCSQTLNHNVMYWYQQKSSQAPKLLFHYYDKDFNNEADTPDNFQSRRPNTSFCFLDIRSPGLGDTAMYLCATSRPDLIGNTIYFGEGSWLTVV.